This TCR beta chain was identified in a study of response to subunit inactivated influenza vaccine. TCRdb reanalysed the RT-PCR reads using MiXCR and keeps one entry per CDR3 protein. The profile shows 450,000 to 600,000 distinct CDR3 sequences, more than 15% of them singletons. The CDR3 runs to 17 residues. The germline V gene encodes CDR1 SGHRS and CDR2 YFSETQ. Trimming at V came to 4 bases and at J to 0 bases, leaving 7 bases not matched to a gene. Comment on this clonotype: Antigen specificity is unknown.

The study, taken as a whole, reports: Researchers suggested that each seasonal influenza vaccination recruits few new T cells.

The sample in question was CD4+ T cells sorted from PBMCs, obtained less than 30 months after vaccination. The clonotype comes from a man aged 50 to 75 who received an inactivated influenza vaccine. This chain connects TRBV5-1 to TRBJ2-6; 7 nucleotides align to TRBD1. CDR3 loop: CASSRDSSDSGANVLTF. The CDR3 DNA follows: TGCGCCAGCAGCCGGGACAGTTCTGACTCTGGGGCCAACGTCCTGACTTTC.